These 30 T cell receptor beta chains were all obtained from the same sample, sequenced in a study of blood T cell repertoires in COVID-19. Generated by immunoSEQ multiplex PCR, the TCRdb table keeps only in-frame clones and is missing some. The sample contains approximately 260,000 clones, roughly 86% of which appear only once. Sequencing was carried out using PBMCs or T cells enriched from blood (not recorded which). The receptors shown here come from a woman aged 55 to 70 who had recovered from COVID-19.

This clone came up once. The chain links TRBV5-1 to TRBJ2-1; the D gene is possibly TRBD2 (5 bases). Trimming cost V 7 bases and J 10 bases, with 15 bases left between them. CDR3 length: 12 amino acids. CDR1 is SGHRS and CDR2 is YFSETQ in the germline V gene. The CDR3 protein is CASGLGIGEQFF. The CDR3 nucleotides are TGCGCCAGCGGACTGGGGATCGGCGAGCAGTTCTTC.

The V and J genes are TRBV27 and TRBJ1-5; D is possibly TRBD1 (5 bases). CDR1 MNHEY and CDR2 SMNVEV come from the germline V gene (reference sequence). V was pared by 4 bases and J by 6 bases, with 10 bases between. The CDR3 has 13 amino acids. CDR3 bases: TGTGCCAGCAGTTCCAGGGCCACTCAGCCCCAGCATTTT. As protein: CASSSRATQPQHF.

In DNA, the CDR3 is TGTGCCAGCAGTGAACTGTTTAGCAATCAGCCCCAGCATTTT. Translated, it gives CASSELFSNQPQHF. The chain joins TRBV2 to TRBJ1-5; no reliable D call. Germline V gene sequence: CDR1 SNHLY, CDR2 FYNNEI. This CDR3 has 14 amino acids. V lost 2 bases and J lost 0, with 5 bases in between. Together with reference TRBV2 and TRBJ1-5, the CDR3 gives the full variable domain: EPEVTQTPSHQVTQMGQEVILRCVPISNHLYFYWYRQILGQKVEFLVSFYNNEISEKSEIFDDQFSVERPDGSNFTLKIRSTKLEDSAMYFCASSELFSNQPQHFGDGTRLSIL.

A few counts support this clone. V is TRBV4-1 and J is TRBJ1-5; 7 nucleotides match TRBD1. CDR3 length: 17 amino acids. V was pared by 0 bases and J by 1 base, with 6 bases of the junction left unmatched. The germline V gene has CDR1 MGHRA and CDR2 YSYEKL. CDR3 bases: TGCGCCAGCAGCCAAGAATCCGGGACAGAGAGCAATCAGCCCCAGCATTTT. Translation: CASSQESGTESNQPQHF.

This clone was detected only a few times. This sequence joins TRBV27 and TRBJ2-7; 14 nucleotides line up with TRBD2. Looked up from germline, CDR1 is MNHEY and CDR2 is SMNVEV (reference sequence). J lost 2 bases, V lost 4 bases, and 7 bases had no gene match. This CDR3 has 17 amino acids. This CDR3 is CASSWGTSGSGTYEQYF. CDR3 nucleotide sequence: TGTGCCAGCAGTTGGGGGACTAGCGGGAGTGGTACCTACGAGCAGTACTTC.

The chain employs TRBV10-3 and TRBJ1-1, with 9 bases matching TRBD1. Looked up from germline, CDR1 is ENHRY and CDR2 is SYGVKD. J was trimmed by 1 base and V by 8 bases; bases with no gene match: 2. This CDR3 has 13 residues. CDR3 sequence reads: CAIRGQGNTEAFF. In nucleotides, the CDR3 is TGTGCCATCCGGGGACAGGGGAACACTGAAGCTTTCTTT.

On this clone itself: Other DNA sequences in this specimen translate into the identical CDR3. The CDR3 nucleotides are TGTGCCAGCTCACCCGGACAGGGGAGGGAGACCCAGTACTTC. Amino acid sequence: CASSPGQGRETQYF. The chain has TRBV18 and TRBJ2-5, with 9 positions matching TRBD1. The CDR3 runs 14 residues. CDR1 is KGHSH and CDR2 is LQKENI in the germline V gene. J gave up 5 bases and V 3 bases, and 4 bases lay outside the gene matches.

The chain combines TRBV10-3 with TRBJ1-1; 8 positions agree with TRBD1. The germline V gene has CDR1 ENHRY and CDR2 SYGVKD. V was clipped by 6 bases and J by 6 bases; unmatched bases: 3. The CDR3 spans 12 residues. CDR3 residues: CAIRDRAAEAFF. The CDR3 DNA follows: TGTGCCATCAGGGACAGGGCGGCTGAAGCTTTCTTT.

This chain joins TRBV4-1 and TRBJ2-3, with 11 bases identical to TRBD2. CDR3 length: 18 amino acids. The V gene's germline CDR1 is MGHRA and CDR2 YSYEKL. V was pared by 4 bases and J by 6 bases, with 15 bases of the junction left unmatched. The CDR3 spells CASSPQIVLAGANDTQYF. The CDR3 coding sequence is TGCGCCAGCAGCCCCCAAATAGTACTAGCGGGGGCCAACGATACGCAGTATTTT.

The chain combines TRBV5-1 with TRBJ2-5; a weak D match, TRBD1 (6 bases). The germline V gene encodes CDR1 SGHRS and CDR2 YFSETQ. The V end was cut by 5 bases, the J end by 1 base, with 15 bases between. The CDR3 is 15 amino acids. The CDR3 nucleotides read TGCGCCAGCAGGGGGGCGCCCGCCCGCCAAGAGACCCAGTACTTC. Encoded protein: CASRGAPARQETQYF.

V usage is TRBV4-1 and J usage is TRBJ2-1, with TRBD2 matching over 16 bases. V dropped 2 bases and J dropped 5; count of bases not matched to a gene: 9. Germline V gene lookup returns CDR1 MGHRA and CDR2 YSYEKL. CDR3 length: 19 residues. In DNA, the CDR3 is TGCGCCAGCAGCCAATTGGGACTAGCGGGAGGGCCTGGTGACAATGAGCAGTTCTTC. This translates into CASSQLGLAGGPGDNEQFF.

V gene TRBV7-8 combines with J gene TRBJ2-1; 13 bases agree with TRBD2. The CDR3 covers 15 residues. With V trimmed by 3 bases and J by 7 bases, 3 bases remained unmatched. CDR1 is SGHVS and CDR2 is FQNEAQ in the germline V gene. CDR3 amino acids: CASSFGLAGVNEQFF. The CDR3 coding sequence is TGTGCCAGCAGCTTCGGACTAGCGGGAGTAAATGAGCAGTTCTTC.

This clone was recorded once. The chain recombines TRBV5-4 with TRBJ2-1, with TRBD2 matching 14 bases. This CDR3 spans 15 amino acids. The junction had 7 bases not matched to a gene; V was cut back by 0 bases and J by 14 bases. Germline V lookup: CDR1 SGHNT, CDR2 YYREEE (reference sequence). The CDR3 DNA reads as TGTGCCAGCAGCTTGGCCGGGACTAGCGGGAGTCGGGAGTTCTTC. Translated: CASSLAGTSGSREFF.

The chain uses TRBV18 and TRBJ2-1; 8 nucleotides agree with TRBD1. The germline V gene has CDR1 KGHSH and CDR2 LQKENI. There are 15 residues in the CDR3. After removal of 2 bases from V and 2 bases from J, the junction contained 2 bases not matched to a gene. CDR3 region: CASSPGTGAYNEQFF. The CDR3 DNA is TGTGCCAGCTCACCAGGGACAGGAGCCTACAATGAGCAGTTCTTC.

This chain uses TRBV14 with TRBJ2-3; 7 nucleotides match TRBD2. Per the germline V gene, CDR1 is SGHDN and CDR2 is FVKESK. The J segment lost 4 bases and the V segment lost 1 base, leaving 5 bases of the junction unmatched. This CDR3 is 15 amino acids long. CDR3 in DNA: TGTGCCAGCAGCCAAGTAGGACTAGACGCAGATACGCAGTATTTT. It encodes CASSQVGLDADTQYF.

This chain connects TRBV9 to TRBJ2-5; D is perhaps TRBD1 (6 bases). The CDR3 is 13 residues long. The germline V and J ends were trimmed by 3 bases and 5 bases, with 11 bases remaining between them. Germline V lookup: CDR1 SGDLS, CDR2 YYNGEE. The CDR3 DNA is TGTGCCAGCAGCGACAGGGCCACGGAGACCCAGTACTTC. Residues: CASSDRATETQYF.

This clone was detected only once. The chain carries TRBV30 and TRBJ2-7, with TRBD2 as a possible D gene (5 bases). The V end was cut by 3 bases, the J end by 3 bases, with 18 bases between. This CDR3 is 15 amino acids long. Germline CDR1 is GTSNPN and CDR2 is SVGIG (reference sequence). CDR3 DNA: TGTGCCTGGAGCCCGCTCGTGGCTAGCAACTACGAGCAGTACTTC. It specifies CAWSPLVASNYEQYF.

The V and J genes are TRBV20-1 and TRBJ2-7, with D possibly matching TRBD1 (5 bases). CDR3 size: 14 residues. Trimming took off 3 bases at V and 0 bases at J, with 12 bases between the two ends. CDR1 and CDR2 from the germline V gene are DFQATT and SNEGSKA (reference sequence). The CDR3 here is CSASRLGRSYEQYF. The DNA of the CDR3 is TGCAGTGCTAGTAGGTTGGGGCGCTCCTACGAGCAGTACTTC.

The chain is built from TRBV28 and TRBJ1-5, with TRBD1 matching 9 bases. J lost 4 bases, V lost 5 bases, and 6 bases had no gene match. Germline values: CDR1 MDHEN, CDR2 SYDVKM. This CDR3 has 15 amino acids. The chain's CDR3 is CASSKDRGANQPQHF. CDR3 DNA: TGTGCCAGCAGTAAAGACAGGGGGGCAAATCAGCCCCAGCATTTT.

The chain joins TRBV9 to TRBJ1-4, with TRBD1 matching 8 bases. The CDR3 loop spans 14 amino acids. Trimming took 2 bases from V and 7 from J; bases not matched to a gene: 4. Germline CDR1 SGDLS, CDR2 YYNGEE. The CDR3 loop is CASSVSQGGEKLFF. CDR3 nucleotides: TGTGCCAGCAGCGTCTCACAGGGGGGTGAAAAACTGTTTTTT.

This rearrangement joins TRBV2 to TRBJ1-6; 12 bases are shared with TRBD1. The CDR3 is made up of 15 amino acids. V was clipped by 8 bases and J by 6 bases; unmatched bases: 5. The germline V gene has CDR1 SNHLY and CDR2 FYNNEI. The CDR3 region is CASVGTGGSNSPLHF. CDR3 nucleotides: TGTGCCAGCGTGGGGACAGGGGGCAGTAATTCACCCCTCCACTTT.

The V and J genes are TRBV18 and TRBJ1-6; TRBD1 matches at 7 bases. V gave up 3 bases and J gave up 6 bases; unmatched junction bases: 11. Germline loops: CDR1 KGHSH, CDR2 LQKENI. The CDR3 loop spans 17 amino acids. The CDR3 DNA follows: TGTGCCAGCTCACCTAAAGTACCGGGACAGACTAATTCACCCCTCCACTTT. Protein: CASSPKVPGQTNSPLHF.

This chain links TRBV5-1 with TRBJ2-1; 14 bases are shared with TRBD2. The CDR3 has 15 residues. Germline lookup yields CDR1 SGHRS and CDR2 YFSETQ. Trimming at V came to 4 bases and at J to 9 bases, leaving 6 bases not matched to a gene. CDR3 sequence reads: CASSQGLAGVPEQFF. CDR3 coding DNA: TGCGCCAGCAGCCAGGGACTAGCGGGAGTGCCTGAGCAGTTCTTC. The whole variable domain, filled in from reference TRBV5-1 and TRBJ2-1, reads KAGVTQTPRYLIKTRGQQVTLSCSPISGHRSVSWYQQTPGQGLQFLFEYFSETQRNKGNFPGRFSGRQFSNSRSEMNVSTLELGDSALYLCASSQGLAGVPEQFFGPGTRLTVL.

The genes are TRBV24-1 and TRBJ1-1, with TRBD1 matching over 8 bases. This CDR3 comprises 13 residues. Germline trimming cut 4 bases from V and 9 bases from J; bases unmatched to any gene: 6. CDR1 and CDR2 (germline): KGHDR, SFDVKD. Here the CDR3 DNA reads TGTGCCACCAGTGAGCCCGACAGGGGAAAAGCTTTCTTT. This translates into CATSEPDRGKAFF.

This clone occurred once. Distinct nucleotide sequences in the sample also encode this CDR3. V usage is TRBV6-1 and J usage is TRBJ1-5; D gene unclear. V lost 2 bases to trimming and J lost 4 bases, with 9 bases between them. CDR3 length equals 14 residues. Germline CDR1 and CDR2: MNHNS and SASEGT. In nucleotides, the CDR3 is TGTGCCAGCAGTGAACAGGACTCTAATCAGCCCCAGCATTTT. Translation gives CASSEQDSNQPQHF.

The chain is built from TRBV18 and TRBJ1-1; D not certain. V was clipped by 2 bases and J by 3 bases, with 10 bases between them. This CDR3 has 14 residues. Germline V gene lookup returns CDR1 KGHSH and CDR2 LQKENI. CDR3 in amino acids: CASSPGSGDTEAFF. In DNA, the CDR3 is TGTGCCAGCTCACCAGGGAGCGGGGACACTGAAGCTTTCTTT.

The chain has TRBV19 and TRBJ2-2; 10 nucleotides agree with TRBD2. CDR1 is LNHDA and CDR2 is SQIVND in the germline V gene (reference sequence). CDR3 length: 17 amino acids. The junction had 13 bases not matched to a gene; V was cut back by 6 bases and J by 6 bases. The CDR3 sequence: CASRASGTSVFAGELFF. The CDR3 DNA is TGTGCCAGTAGGGCCTCCGGGACTAGCGTGTTCGCCGGGGAGCTGTTTTTT.

J is TRBJ1-4 and V is TRBV5-1, with 7 positions matching TRBD1. CDR3 length: 16 residues. With 3 bases clipped from V and 5 bases from J, the junction kept 10 bases outside the gene matches. The V gene's germline CDR1 is SGHRS and CDR2 YFSETQ. This CDR3 is CASSSAQGSGNEKLFF. CDR3 coding DNA: TGCGCCAGCAGCTCCGCACAGGGGTCGGGCAATGAAAAACTGTTTTTT.

This clone appeared once. V gene TRBV19 combines with J gene TRBJ1-3; 9 nucleotides match TRBD1. Germline V gives CDR1 LNHDA, CDR2 SQIVND (reference sequence). V lost 4 bases to trimming and J lost 0 bases; unmatched junction nucleotides: 7. CDR3 length equals 17 residues. The CDR3 is CASSRGTGQLSGNTIYF. Written as DNA, the CDR3 is TGTGCCAGTAGTAGGGGGACAGGGCAACTCTCTGGAAACACCATATATTTT.

The chain uses TRBV30 and TRBJ1-1; perhaps TRBD1 as D (5 bases). Germline assignment: CDR1 GTSNPN and CDR2 SVGIG (reference sequence). There are 14 residues in the CDR3. With 2 bases removed from V and 5 bases from J, the gap between germline ends came to 15 bases. This CDR3 is CAWSPTLRGTEAFF. The CDR3 DNA reads as TGTGCCTGGAGTCCTACCCTACGGGGGACTGAAGCTTTCTTT.